These 30 T cell receptor beta chains share one sample of origin, sequenced in a study of T cells after yellow fever vaccination. Via MiXCR, TCRdb re-called the 5' RACE reads, giving one row per CDR3 protein. The sample lists a few hundred thousand distinct CDR3 sequences; roughly 8.7% were seen once. This specimen consisted of PBMCs, obtained on the day of the first yellow fever vaccination. These receptors all stem from a man younger than 35 who received the YFV17D yellow fever vaccine.

This clonotype has at least ten counts. V gene TRBV9 combines with J gene TRBJ2-3; D ambiguous. This CDR3 comprises 16 residues. The V gene lost 0 bases and the J gene lost 3 bases, with 14 bases spanning the gap. Germline V lookup: CDR1 SGDLS, CDR2 YYNGEE. This CDR3 reads CASSVGGSDWTDTQYF. The CDR3 nucleotides are TGTGCCAGCAGCGTAGGGGGAAGCGATTGGACAGATACGCAGTATTTT.

The sample holds a few counts of this clonotype. This chain joins TRBV5-1 and TRBJ2-1; 13 nucleotides agree with TRBD2. The length of the CDR3 is 15 residues. V dropped 4 bases and J dropped 4; count of bases not matched to a gene: 2. Germline assignment: CDR1 SGHRS and CDR2 YFSETQ. The CDR3 region is CASSEGLAGYNEQFF. The DNA for the CDR3 is TGCGCCAGCAGCGAGGGACTAGCGGGGTACAATGAGCAGTTCTTC.

This clonotype appeared a few times. The V and J genes are TRBV20-1 and TRBJ2-7; possible D gene TRBD2, 6 bases. CDR3 length: 13 residues. Trimming stripped 5 bases from V and 3 bases from J, with 14 bases between. The V gene's germline CDR1 is DFQATT and CDR2 SNEGSKA (reference sequence). CDR3: CSARDGRGYEQYF. The CDR3 nucleotides read TGCAGTGCTCGCGACGGGCGGGGCTACGAGCAGTACTTC.

There are a few counts of this clonotype. The V and J genes are TRBV11-1 and TRBJ1-4; no clear D gene. V lost 5 bases, J lost 0 bases, and 19 bases lay in between. Germline CDR1 is SGHAT and CDR2 is FQDESV (reference sequence). CDR3 size: 18 residues. Here the CDR3 DNA reads TGTGCCAGCAGCCCGTTGACACCGAACTTTGCAACTAATGAAAAACTGTTTTTT. As protein: CASSPLTPNFATNEKLFF.

This clonotype occurred a few times. The chain recombines TRBV4-1 with TRBJ2-5; no reliable D call. This CDR3 comprises 14 residues. Trimming shortened V by 0 bases and J by 7 bases, and 12 bases separated the two germline ends. Per germline, CDR1 MGHRA and CDR2 YSYEKL. This CDR3 is CASSQDSPPGTQYF. Written as DNA, the CDR3 is TGCGCCAGCAGCCAAGATTCCCCCCCGGGGACCCAGTACTTC.

The V call is TRBV11-2, the J call TRBJ2-2; weak D call: TRBD2 (6 bases). Trimming removed 2 bases from V and 7 bases from J, with 20 bases in between. Per germline, CDR1 SGHAT and CDR2 FQNNGV. The CDR3 is made up of 17 amino acids. CDR3 amino acids: CASSLSYYGRGGGELFF. The DNA for the CDR3 is TGTGCCAGCAGCTTATCCTATTACGGACGGGGAGGCGGGGAGCTGTTTTTT.

A few counts support this clonotype. The chain employs TRBV6-1 and TRBJ2-2, with D uncertain. V was shortened by 6 bases and J by 5 bases, with 19 bases between the two germline ends. The CDR3 totals 16 residues. Germline V lookup: CDR1 MNHNS, CDR2 SASEGT. As DNA, the CDR3 is TGTGCCAGCAGCCCCTCCCATTTTAGGCGGACCGGGGAGCTGTTTTTT. Amino acid sequence: CASSPSHFRRTGELFF.

The chain carries TRBV5-1 and TRBJ2-3; the match to TRBD1 covers 7 bases. The germline V gene has CDR1 SGHRS and CDR2 YFSETQ. The junction had 12 bases not matched to a gene; V was cut back by 8 bases and J by 6 bases. This CDR3 is 14 amino acids long. The CDR3 bases are TGCGCCAGTTCACAGGGGCGCACCTCGGATACGCAGTATTTT. Translation gives CASSQGRTSDTQYF. The variable domain in full, completed from reference TRBV5-1 and TRBJ2-3, reads KAGVTQTPRYLIKTRGQQVTLSCSPISGHRSVSWYQQTPGQGLQFLFEYFSETQRNKGNFPGRFSGRQFSNSRSEMNVSTLELGDSALYLCASSQGRTSDTQYFGPGTRLTVL.

There are a few counts of this clonotype. The gene calls are TRBV3-1 and TRBJ2-1; D unresolved. V shed 0 bases and J shed 8 bases, with 17 bases lying between them. The CDR3 spans 16 residues. Germline CDR1 LGHDT, CDR2 YNNKEL (reference sequence). The CDR3 here is CASSQEWVPRTHEQFF. CDR3 in DNA: TGTGCCAGCAGCCAAGAATGGGTGCCCCGGACGCATGAGCAGTTCTTC.

The chain couples TRBV7-2 to TRBJ2-3; D unresolved. Trimming took 8 bases from V and 8 from J, leaving 17 bases between them. The V gene's germline CDR1 is SGHTA and CDR2 FQGNSA. This CDR3 comprises 13 residues. In DNA form, the CDR3 reads TGTGCCAGCCTCCCGGGCATGGGTGGTACGCAGTATTTT. Protein: CASLPGMGGTQYF.

Only a few counts were recorded for this clonotype. V and J are TRBV5-1 and TRBJ1-2; maybe TRBD1 (5 bases). Trimming cost V 0 bases and J 8 bases, with 14 bases left between them. Germline loops: CDR1 SGHRS, CDR2 YFSETQ. This CDR3 spans 14 amino acids. The CDR3 spells CASSLDGTVDGYTF. The CDR3 DNA sequence: TGCGCCAGCAGCTTGGATGGGACGGTCGACGGCTACACCTTC.

In its sample, this clonotype was seen many times. This chain joins TRBV7-2 and TRBJ2-5; D is ambiguous. CDR3 length: 12 amino acids. The V gene lost 6 bases and the J gene lost 5 bases, with 10 bases spanning the gap. The germline V gene encodes CDR1 SGHTA and CDR2 FQGNSA. CDR3 protein: CASSLQRETQYF. DNA of the CDR3: TGTGCCAGCAGTTTACAACGGGAGACCCAGTACTTC.

This clonotype was observed at least ten times. The J gene is TRBJ2-3, the V gene TRBV12-3 or TRBV12-4; no definite D call. V was pared by 3 bases and J by 1 base, with 14 bases between. This CDR3 spans 16 amino acids. The CDR3 DNA is TGTGCCAGCAGTTTGCTTGGCAGTCCAGGCACAGATACGCAGTATTTT. Translating it yields CASSLLGSPGTDTQYF.

This clonotype turned up a few times. The chain has TRBV2 and TRBJ1-1; no definite D call. This CDR3 is 12 amino acids long. V lost 5 bases and J 7 bases, leaving 11 bases between the germline ends. Germline lookup yields CDR1 SNHLY and CDR2 FYNNEI. The CDR3 spells CASSLTTHEAFF. Written as DNA, the CDR3 is TGTGCCAGCAGTTTGACAACCCATGAAGCTTTCTTT.

Ten or more counts support this clonotype. This chain connects TRBV5-5 to TRBJ2-7, with TRBD2 as a possible D gene (5 bases). CDR3 length: 13 amino acids. Germline V gives CDR1 SGHKS, CDR2 YYEKEE (reference sequence). Deletions cut 0 bases from V and 4 bases from J, with 8 bases between. CDR3 nucleotides: TGTGCCAGCAGCTTGGGACCGGGATACGAGCAGTACGTC. Encoded protein: CASSLGPGYEQYV.

The rearrangement uses TRBV12-3 or TRBV12-4 and TRBJ2-6; no clear D gene. V shed 0 bases and J shed 7 bases, with 13 bases lying between them. The CDR3 totals 16 residues. This chain's CDR3 is CASSLARGLRANVLTF. CDR3 sequence (DNA): TGTGCCAGCAGTTTAGCGCGTGGTTTAAGAGCCAACGTCCTGACTTTC.

The chain uses TRBV28 and TRBJ1-6; possible D gene TRBD1, 5 bases. The CDR3 is made up of 12 amino acids. V was clipped by 3 bases and J by 14 bases, with 11 bases between them. CDR1 and CDR2 from the germline V gene are MDHEN and SYDVKM. In nucleotides, the CDR3 is TGTGCCAGCAGTTTGGCCAGGGCGGCCCTCCACTTT. It is translated as CASSLARAALHF.

The chain has TRBV4-1 and TRBJ1-2; the D gene is possibly TRBD1 (5 bases). Trimming cost V 1 base and J 4 bases, with 25 bases left between them. CDR3 length: 19 amino acids. Germline V gene data show CDR1 as MGHRA and CDR2 as YSYEKL. This chain's CDR3 is CASSQAPGGSTKTSYGYTF. The CDR3 nucleotides read TGCGCCAGCAGCCAAGCCCCTGGGGGATCGACTAAAACTAGCTATGGCTACACCTTC.

This clonotype was counted many times. The V call is TRBV7-2, the J call TRBJ2-5, with a possible D match to TRBD1 (6 bases). The length of the CDR3 is 14 residues. Trimming left V 5 bases short and J 2 bases short, with 12 bases between. CDR1 and CDR2 from the germline V gene are SGHTA and FQGNSA. The CDR3 DNA sequence: TGTGCCAGCAGCATAGGGGGTATGCAAGAGACCCAGTACTTC. Its protein product is CASSIGGMQETQYF.

In its sample, this clonotype was seen many times. This sequence joins TRBV5-8 and TRBJ1-2, with D unclear. Germline V gene data show CDR1 as SGHTS and CDR2 as YDEGEE. Between the trimmed V and J ends, which lost 4 bases and 3 bases, there was a span of 10 bases. This CDR3 comprises 13 residues. CDR3 coding DNA: TGTGCCAGCAGCATCGGACGGCACTATGGCTACACCTTC. It codes for CASSIGRHYGYTF.

In this sample, this clonotype turned up a few times. Sequence at one end of the junction differs from germline and may be a read error. V is TRBV12-3 or TRBV12-4 and J is TRBJ1-1; no clear D. The CDR3 runs to 12 residues. The CDR3 nucleotides are TGTGCCACCAGTGCCGGGAACACTGAAGCTTTCTTT. Protein: CATSAGNTEAFF.

The V call is TRBV11-2, the J call TRBJ2-1, with a possible D match to TRBD2 (5 bases). Germline V gene data show CDR1 as SGHAT and CDR2 as FQNNGV. CDR3 size: 17 residues. Trimming pared 0 bases from V and 1 base from J, leaving 13 bases between. CDR3 DNA: TGTGCCAGCAGCTTAGATACTAGTTTCCATTCCTACAATGAGCAGTTCTTC. Translating gives CASSLDTSFHSYNEQFF.

This clonotype was detected ten times or more. This sequence joins TRBV7-7 and TRBJ2-3, with 8 bases that match TRBD2. Germline CDR1 and CDR2: SSHAT and FNYEAQ (reference sequence). This CDR3 has 15 amino acids. The ends lost 2 bases at V and 5 bases at J; junction bases unmatched: 6. The CDR3 region is CASSLSATSGDTQYF. In DNA, the CDR3 is TGTGCCAGCAGCTTAAGTGCCACTAGCGGAGATACGCAGTATTTT.

The genes are TRBV5-1 and TRBJ2-5; tentatively, D is TRBD1 or TRBD2 (6 bases each). Germline CDR1 SGHRS, CDR2 YFSETQ. The CDR3 is 16 residues long. V shed 2 bases and J shed 1 base, with 15 bases lying between them. Written as DNA, the CDR3 is TGCGCCAGCAGCTTATCCCCTCGGGGGCGCCAAGAGACCCAGTACTTC. The encoded protein is CASSLSPRGRQETQYF.

This clonotype was detected many times. V gene TRBV7-2 combines with J gene TRBJ2-7, with D perhaps TRBD1 or TRBD2 (6 bases each). V shed 2 bases and J shed 0 bases, with 17 bases lying between them. Germline V gene lookup returns CDR1 SGHTA and CDR2 FQGNSA. The CDR3 sequence is 17 residues long. Here the CDR3 DNA reads TGTGCCAGCAGCTTACAAGCCGGGGGCGGTCGCTCCTACGAGCAGTACTTC. Translated, it gives CASSLQAGGGRSYEQYF.

CDR3: CASSHGQGPDTQYF. The CDR3 nucleotides are TGCGCCAGCAGCCACGGACAGGGCCCAGATACGCAGTATTTT. The chain has TRBV5-1 and TRBJ2-3, with TRBD1 matching over 8 bases. With V trimmed by 4 bases and J by 4 bases, 5 bases remained unmatched. The CDR3 loop spans 14 amino acids. Germline-derived CDR1 and CDR2 are SGHRS and YFSETQ. The variable domain in full, completed from reference TRBV5-1 and TRBJ2-3, reads KAGVTQTPRYLIKTRGQQVTLSCSPISGHRSVSWYQQTPGQGLQFLFEYFSETQRNKGNFPGRFSGRQFSNSRSEMNVSTLELGDSALYLCASSHGQGPDTQYFGPGTRLTVL.

As concerns this clonotype: At one end the junction does not follow the germline gene, possibly because of a read error. V and J are TRBV5-6 and TRBJ2-3, with 8 bases identical to TRBD2. Germline CDR1 SGHDT, CDR2 YYEEEE. This CDR3 has 15 residues. The CDR3 sequence: CASSPGGAFTNTQYF. The CDR3 DNA reads TGTGCCAGCAGCCCGGGGGGGGCATTCACAAATACGCAGTATTTT.

This clonotype was counted between two and nine times. The V gene is TRBV4-2, the J gene TRBJ2-5, with 8 bases lining up with TRBD2. This CDR3 comprises 15 residues. Germline V gene sequence: CDR1 LGHNA, CDR2 YNFKEQ. J gave up 3 bases and V 4 bases, and 7 bases lay outside the gene matches. CDR3 nucleotides: TGTGCCAGCAGCCGGGGACTAGGAGGGGAAGAGACCCAGTACTTC. Residues: CASSRGLGGEETQYF.

This clonotype was found many times. The V call is TRBV2, the J call TRBJ1-5, with D unresolved. The V gene lost 11 bases and the J gene lost 2 bases, with 13 bases spanning the gap. The V gene's germline CDR1 is SNHLY and CDR2 FYNNEI. The CDR3 consists of 13 residues. The CDR3 bases are TGTGCCGGCGCGGGAGGAGGCAATCAGCCCCAGCATTTT. This sequence encodes CAGAGGGNQPQHF.

This chain connects TRBV2 to TRBJ2-2; D is perhaps TRBD1 or TRBD2 (6 bases each). Germline V gives CDR1 SNHLY, CDR2 FYNNEI. Trimming cost V 8 bases and J 3 bases, with 16 bases left between them. The CDR3 sequence is 15 residues long. CDR3 in DNA: TGTGCCAGCCGCTCGTCCGGGGGCGACACCGGGGAGCTGTTTTTT. Its protein is CASRSSGGDTGELFF.